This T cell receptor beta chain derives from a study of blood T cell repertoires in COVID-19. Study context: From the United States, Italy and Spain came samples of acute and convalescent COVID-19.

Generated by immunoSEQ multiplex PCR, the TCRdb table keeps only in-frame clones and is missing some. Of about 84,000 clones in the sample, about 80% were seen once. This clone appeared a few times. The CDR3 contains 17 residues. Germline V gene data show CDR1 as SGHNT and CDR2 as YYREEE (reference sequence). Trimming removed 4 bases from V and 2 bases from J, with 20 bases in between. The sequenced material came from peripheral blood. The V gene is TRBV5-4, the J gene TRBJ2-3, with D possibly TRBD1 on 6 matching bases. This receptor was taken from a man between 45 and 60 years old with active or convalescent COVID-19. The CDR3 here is CASSGPGQGLITDTQYF. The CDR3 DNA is TGTGCCAGCAGCGGCCCGGGTCAGGGGTTAATCACAGATACGCAGTATTTT.